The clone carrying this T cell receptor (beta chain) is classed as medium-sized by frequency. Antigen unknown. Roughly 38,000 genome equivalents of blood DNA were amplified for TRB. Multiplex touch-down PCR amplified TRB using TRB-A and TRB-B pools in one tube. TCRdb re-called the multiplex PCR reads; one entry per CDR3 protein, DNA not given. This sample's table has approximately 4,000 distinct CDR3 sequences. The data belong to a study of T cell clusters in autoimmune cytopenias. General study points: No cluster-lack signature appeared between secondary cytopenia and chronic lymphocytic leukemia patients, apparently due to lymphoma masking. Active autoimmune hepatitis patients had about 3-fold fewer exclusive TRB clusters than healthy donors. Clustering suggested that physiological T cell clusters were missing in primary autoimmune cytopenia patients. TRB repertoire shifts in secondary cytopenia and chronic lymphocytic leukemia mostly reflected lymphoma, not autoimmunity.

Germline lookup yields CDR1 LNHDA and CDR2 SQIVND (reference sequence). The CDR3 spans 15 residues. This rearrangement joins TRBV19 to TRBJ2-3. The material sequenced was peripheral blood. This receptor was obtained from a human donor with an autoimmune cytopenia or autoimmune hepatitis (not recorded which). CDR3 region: CASSLAGRSTDTQYF.